This is a list of T cell receptor beta chains from one sample in a study of cytomegalovirus exposure and HLA in healthy donors. Sequencing used immunoSEQ multiplex PCR; TCRdb keeps in-frame clones, though not all of them. There are fewer than 85,000 clones in the sample; around 72% occur only once, and 12% lies in the top ten. The source material was PBMCs. The receptor set was obtained from a woman aged 40 to 55 in good health and CMV-seropositive. CDR3s include the opening cysteine and the closing phenylalanine or tryptophan. The D gene is left open where the match is weak. Rows may omit the clone size; those that give it use once, few, many or a size class.

abundance	d_gene	j_gene	v_gene	CDR3nt	CDR3aa
once	-	TRBJ1-6	TRBV7-2	TGTGCCAGCAGCTTAGATCCCGGCTCCTATAATTCACCCCTCCACTTT	CASSLDPGSYNSPLHF
-	TRBD1	TRBJ1-2	TRBV4-1	TGCGCCAGCAGTGGAACAGGGGTAAACTATGGCTACACCTTC	CASSGTGVNYGYTF
few	-	TRBJ2-2	TRBV2	TGTGCCAGCACCTTCTGGGCTGGGACCGGGGAGCTGTTTTTT	CASTFWAGTGELFF
-	-	TRBJ1-4	TRBV9	TGTGCCAGCAGCGTAGACGGGTATGAGGGTGGAAAACTGTTTTTT	CASSVDGYEGGKLFF
-	TRBD1	TRBJ1-2	TRBV30	TGTGCCTGGAGTCGGGACAGACCCTATGGCTACACCTTC	CAWSRDRPYGYTF
-	TRBD1	TRBJ2-7	TRBV5-6	TGTGCCAGCGAGGGACAGGGGTCCTACGAGCAGTACTTC	CASEGQGSYEQYF
-	TRBD1	TRBJ1-5	TRBV4-2	TGTGCCAGCAGCCAAGCCCGGACAGGGCATCAGCCCCAGCATTTT	CASSQARTGHQPQHF
-	-	TRBJ1-5	TRBV19	TGTGCCAGTAGTATAATGTCACCCCATAGCGGGGGCAATCAGCCCCAGCATTTT	CASSIMSPHSGGNQPQHF
once	TRBD2	TRBJ2-1	TRBV10-1	TGCGCCAGCAGTGACCGGGGGGAAGAGCAGTTCTTC	CASSDRGEEQFF
once	-	TRBJ1-6	TRBV2	TGCGCCAGCAGTGTCTGGGCCGTCCCGAGCTCCTATAATTCACCCCTCCACTTT	CASSVWAVPSSYNSPLHF
once	-	TRBJ2-5	TRBV19	TGTGCCAGTAGTCCGAAACGGACTGCCCCGGCCCAGTACTTC	CASSPKRTAPAQYF
-	-	TRBJ2-1	TRBV7-3	TGTGCCAGCAGCTTAATCGCAGGGGATGAGCAGTTCTTC	CASSLIAGDEQFF
few	TRBD2	TRBJ2-3	TRBV5-4	TGTGCCAGCAGCTTGGAGCTAGCGGGGGCGGGGGATACGCAGTATTTT	CASSLELAGAGDTQYF
-	-	TRBJ2-5	TRBV6-5	TGTGCCAGCAGTCTCCAGCTAGCGCCGATCGAGGCCCAGTACTTC	CASSLQLAPIEAQYF
-	-	TRBJ1-2	TRBV5-1	TGCGCCAGCAGCCTCGGGGGTACATATGGCTACACCTTC	CASSLGGTYGYTF
-	TRBD1	TRBJ1-1	TRBV27	TGTGCCAGCAGTTTATTGACAGGGAGGAACGCTGAAGCTTTCTTT	CASSLLTGRNAEAFF
few	TRBD1	TRBJ1-5	TRBV5-6	TGTGCCAGCAGCATTCGACAGGGGAGTGTTGGTAATCAGCCCCAGCATTTT	CASSIRQGSVGNQPQHF